The 13 T cell receptor beta chains below were found in one sample sequenced in a study of cytomegalovirus exposure and HLA in healthy donors. PCR amplification relied on 60 Vbeta primers (plus 13 Jbeta primers). TCRdb keeps only in-frame clones here, not all; method: immunoSEQ multiplex PCR. The data hold tens of thousands of clones, with roughly 78% observed a single time. Sequencing input: PBMCs. The receptor source for this set is a male donor in good health and CMV-seropositive.

The chain joins TRBV6-5 to TRBJ1-2, with a weak D call TRBD1 (6 bases). Germline V lookup: CDR1 MNHEY, CDR2 SVGAGI. This CDR3 comprises 13 residues. The V and J ends lost 6 bases and 4 bases respectively, with 12 bases between them. The CDR3 nucleotides are TGTGCCAGCAGAAGGGGACATTTCTATGGCTACACCTTC. Residues: CASRRGHFYGYTF.

The chain joins TRBV7-8 to TRBJ2-7, with 7 bases identical to TRBD2. The CDR3 length is 15 residues. The trim removed 3 bases at V and 3 bases at J, leaving 8 bases unmatched. The V gene's germline CDR1 is SGHVS and CDR2 FQNEAQ. The CDR3 sequence is CASSFREGGSYEQYF. CDR3 coding DNA: TGTGCCAGCAGCTTCAGGGAGGGTGGGAGCTACGAGCAGTACTTC.

V and J are TRBV10-2 and TRBJ1-1; TRBD1 might be the D (5 bases). This CDR3 is 12 amino acids long. V was cut by 7 bases and J by 1 base, with 7 bases left in between. From germline, CDR1 is WSHSY and CDR2 SAAADI. CDR3 DNA: TGCGCCAGCACTCAGGGGAACACTGAAGCTTTCTTT. As protein: CASTQGNTEAFF.

This chain uses TRBV7-6 with TRBJ2-2; D uncertain. With 5 bases removed from V and 4 bases from J, the gap between germline ends came to 17 bases. The CDR3 contains 16 residues. CDR1 and CDR2 from the germline V gene are SGHVS and FNYEAQ. Here the CDR3 reads CASSPNLIPVTGELFF. CDR3 sequence (DNA): TGTGCCAGCAGCCCAAACCTAATCCCGGTCACCGGGGAGCTGTTTTTT.

The chain combines TRBV7-9 with TRBJ2-1; possible D gene TRBD2, 5 bases. This CDR3 comprises 17 residues. Trimming shortened V by 6 bases and J by 4 bases, and 22 bases separated the two germline ends. Germline CDR1 and CDR2: SEHNR and FQNEAQ (reference sequence). This chain's CDR3 is CASSSFPQRGRYNEQFF. The CDR3 nucleotides are TGTGCCAGCAGTTCCTTTCCCCAACGAGGGAGATACAATGAGCAGTTCTTC.

The gene calls are TRBV10-1 and TRBJ2-3, with 7 bases matching TRBD2. This CDR3 region has 13 residues. Germline values: CDR1 WNHNN, CDR2 SYGVQD (reference sequence). With 6 bases clipped from V and 8 bases from J, the junction kept 8 bases outside the gene matches. The CDR3 region is CASRARTRGTQYF. The CDR3 coding sequence is TGCGCCAGCAGGGCCAGGACTAGGGGTACGCAGTATTTT.

J is TRBJ2-1 and V is TRBV7-9, with D unresolved. The V gene lost 5 bases and the J gene lost 3 bases, with 14 bases spanning the gap. Per germline, CDR1 SEHNR and CDR2 FQNEAQ (reference sequence). The CDR3 spans 15 residues. The CDR3 nucleotides are TGTGCCAGCAGCCGCTTAACTGCCCTCTACAATGAGCAGTTCTTC. Translation: CASSRLTALYNEQFF.

V is TRBV5-4 and J is TRBJ2-7; maybe TRBD2 (6 bases). The CDR3 sequence is 13 residues long. Germline V gives CDR1 SGHNT, CDR2 YYREEE (reference sequence). V was trimmed by 0 bases and J by 3 bases, leaving 7 bases between them. DNA for the CDR3: TGTGCCAGCAGCTTGGAGACTAGCTACGAGCAGTACTTC. Its translation: CASSLETSYEQYF.

The genes are TRBV15 and TRBJ2-5, with TRBD1 as a possible D gene (5 bases). The CDR3 sequence is 14 residues long. Germline V gene lookup returns CDR1 LNHNV and CDR2 YYDKDF (reference sequence). V gave up 1 base and J gave up 1 base, with 7 bases separating them. The CDR3: CATSRGQGQETQYF. The CDR3 nucleotides are TGTGCCACCAGCAGAGGCCAGGGCCAAGAGACCCAGTACTTC.

J is TRBJ2-7 and V is TRBV5-1; a weak D match, TRBD1 (5 bases). CDR1 and CDR2 from the germline V gene are SGHRS and YFSETQ. Trimming pared 4 bases from V and 2 bases from J, leaving 16 bases between. The CDR3 is made up of 15 amino acids. The CDR3 is CASSEGHRIPYEQYF. In DNA, the CDR3 is TGCGCCAGCAGCGAAGGTCACAGGATCCCCTACGAGCAGTACTTC.

V gene TRBV27 combines with J gene TRBJ2-7; 7 nucleotides match TRBD2. The V segment lost 0 bases and the J segment 0 bases; nucleotides outside the gene matches: 2. In germline, CDR1 is MNHEY, CDR2 SMNVEV (reference sequence). The CDR3 has 15 residues. The CDR3 nucleotides are TGTGCCAGCAGTTTATCCGGGGGGATCTCCTACGAGCAGTACTTC. Protein: CASSLSGGISYEQYF.

The J gene is TRBJ2-5, the V gene TRBV28; 10 bases agree with TRBD1. The V gene's germline CDR1 is MDHEN and CDR2 SYDVKM. The CDR3 extends over 15 amino acids. With 1 base clipped from V and 7 bases from J, the junction kept 6 bases outside the gene matches. CDR3: CASSLSGTGDGTQYF. The CDR3 DNA follows: TGTGCCAGCAGTTTATCCGGGACAGGGGATGGGACCCAGTACTTC.

The chain links TRBV15 to TRBJ1-5; the match to TRBD1 covers 8 bases. The length of the CDR3 is 16 residues. The V and J ends lost 1 base and 4 bases, in that order; junction bases with no gene match: 6. Germline assignment: CDR1 LNHNV and CDR2 YYDKDF (reference sequence). For the CDR3, the DNA is TGTGCCACCAGCAGAGGGACAGGGAGAGGGAATCAGCCCCAGCATTTT. It specifies CATSRGTGRGNQPQHF. Looking up the rest from reference TRBV15 and TRBJ1-5 gives the full variable domain: DAMVIQNPRYQVTQFGKPVTLSCSQTLNHNVMYWYQQKSSQAPKLLFHYYDKDFNNEADTPDNFQSRRPNTSFCFLDIRSPGLGDTAMYLCATSRGTGRGNQPQHFGDGTRLSIL.